This TCR beta chain was observed in a study of blood T cell repertoires in COVID-19. Between the trimmed V and J ends, which lost 5 bases and 4 bases, there was a span of 17 bases. The germline V gene has CDR1 KGHSH and CDR2 LQKENI. This CDR3 comprises 15 residues. This clone was seen a few times. Method: immunoSEQ multiplex PCR; TCRdb's copy keeps in-frame clones and lacks some. Found here are approximately 350,000 clones, roughly 87% of them singletons; the top ten hold approximately 5.4%. Assignment of participants to cohorts was predicated upon participant-reported clinical history. Material for sequencing was PBMCs or T cells enriched from blood (not recorded which). The rearrangement joins TRBV18 to TRBJ1-2; D not certain. The TCR comes from a woman between 45 and 60 years old who had recovered from COVID-19. The CDR3 loop reads CASSTQRTEGYGYTF. DNA for the CDR3: TGTGCCAGCTCAACACAGAGGACCGAGGGCTATGGCTACACCTTC. Using reference TRBV18 and TRBJ1-2 for the parts outside the CDR3, the full variable domain is NAGVMQNPRHLVRRRGQEARLRCSPMKGHSHVYWYRQLPEEGLKFMVYLQKENIIDESGMPKERFSAEFPKEGPSILRIQQVVRGDSAAYFCASSTQRTEGYGYTFGSGTRLTVV.